The sequence of this TCR beta chain was determined in a study of cytomegalovirus exposure and HLA in healthy donors listed by TCRdb under 2017. Broadly, across the study: According to an earlier analysis of a few hundred of the donors, 150 million to 200 million T cells yielded roughly 100 million unique TCR beta sequences and about 300 Gb of sequence data. In a later genetic analysis, genome-wide SNP genotypes for about three fifths of the roughly 670 donors were used, and that subset was treated as a discovery cohort. The study combined high-throughput TCR immunosequencing, statistical association of individual TCRs with disease status, and machine learning to predict cytomegalovirus infection status. Among roughly 370 genotyped donors of the cohort, an average of about 240,000 unique TCR beta nucleotide sequences were sequenced per donor, roughly a sixth of them non-productive. A later analysis re-examined previously published TCR beta repertoires from roughly 650 donors and added high-resolution HLA genotyping to investigate patterns of TCR occurrence. An earlier analysis of about 620 of the donors applied high-throughput TCR beta sequencing to assess whether each TCR beta V gene segment acted as functional or pseudogenic. Donor age, sex, ethnicity and CMV serostatus were compiled alongside the repertoire data. Besides the first cohort of approximately 710 subjects, a separate validation cohort made up of over a hundred different subjects was used. An early release that covered about 640 HLA-typed donors contained around 330 gigabases of sequencing data and 80 million or so unique TCR sequences. The study was designed to test whether signatures of past pathogen exposure could be identified by cataloging public T cell receptors. The T cell repertoires of several hundred subjects were profiled by immunosequencing and related to cytomegalovirus serostatus. Of the roughly 400 genotyped donors, roughly 80% fell in the genetic ancestry cluster associated with self-reported Caucasian donors. Roughly 5 DR-DQ haplotypes were treated as single units for association and clustering because of strong linkage in the cohort. Every repertoire in the discovery cohort had been generated on one and the same sequencing platform. HLA typing included class I and class II loci at four-digit resolution. Typing coverage differed by locus: A, B, C, DRB1 and DQB1 were typed in roughly 629-630 donors, DQA1 in roughly 500, DPA1 in 600 to 610, and DPB1 in just under 490. Rather than using new phenotypic data, the later analysis identified candidate immune exposures from TCR beta sequences and from how often those sequences occurred across donors. Overall study outcomes, separate from this receptor: In a later genetic analysis, a missense DCLRE1C variant was associated with V-gene and J-gene trimming of TCR beta chains, and the association was replicated in an independent cohort. A total of about 150 TCR beta chains were listed by the study as associated with cytomegalovirus. A further reported finding was that TCR beta sequences accurately predicted the HLA-A and HLA-B alleles for most subjects in the first cohort. This cohort had only TCR beta chains sequenced, and the lack of alpha or paired-chain data limited which features could be detected. According to a later genetic analysis, donors in an Asian-associated ancestry cluster had fewer N-insertions in productive TCRs than the approximately 670-donor mean. The authors suggested that the approach could potentially be generalized to other disease states and immunological phenotypes. A group of highly shared sequence variants was considered likely to be a technical artifact of the sequencing pipeline. The only immune exposure information available for the cohort was CMV serostatus. Roughly uniform sequencing depth across donors was assumed in presence/absence analyses, although this assumption may not hold. According to a later analysis, TCR association rates differed among HLA loci, with DRB1 alleles showing the most associated TCRs and HLA-C alleles showing the fewest. According to a later analysis, parvovirus B19, influenza, CMV and Epstein-Barr virus appeared linked to several top co-occurrence clusters. Because counts were too low, roughly 18 rarely observed V segments, including chromosome 9 orphons, were left out of the earlier analysis of some 640 of the donors. Strong co-occurrence of HLA alleles, especially DR and DQ, made assigning TCR associations to individual alleles difficult. A later analysis found that most CMV-associated TCR beta chains appeared HLA-restricted, with HLA associations seemingly driven largely by CMV exposure. Correlated functional status among segregating V segments might be attributable to linkage disequilibrium, but an unknown experimental factor could not be ruled out. A few of the identified cytomegalovirus-associated TCR beta chains were confirmed in vitro to be specific for cytomegalovirus antigens. Some IMGT-functional V segments, including TRBV6-2 and TRBV6-3, could not be told apart with the 87-base-pair reads, so those segments were excluded. The classifier was reported to diagnose cytomegalovirus status with high specificity and sensitivity in both the original and validation cohorts. While some public TCRs were present in many individuals, most TCR sequences turned up only very rarely across donors. Broadly in line with IMGT annotations, most TCR beta V segments showed up in productive rearrangements about 87% or about 30% of the time in an earlier analysis of 450 to 750 of the donors. In a later analysis, HLA-associated TCR beta chains showed more clonal expansion and lower generation probabilities than non-associated chains that were equally common. Because HLA typing was unavailable for some donors at each locus, only the typed subset was used in association tests. At a false discovery rate of 0.05, a later analysis linked 15,000 to 20,000 TCR beta sequences to specific HLA alleles.

The cohort consisted of some 670 healthy bone marrow donors. At the time of sampling, all cohort members were nominally healthy, though unrecorded immune exposures were likely present. The donor was CMV seropositive and belonged to the group of 250 to 300 seropositive cohort members. Every donor gave a peripheral blood sample, and the peripheral blood mononuclear cells from that sample were used for TCR beta sequencing. The Qiagen DNeasy Blood Extraction Kit was used to extract genomic DNA from the blood cell samples. The CDR3 spans 19 residues, from the cysteine through the phenylalanine. Just CDR3 DNA is preserved here, 57 bases in frame from base 1. CDR1 and CDR2, per the germline V gene, are SGHRS and YFSETQ. Compared with germline, V lacks 3 bases and J lacks 0 bases; bases without a gene match: 9. Comments on this clone: Its cognate antigen has yet to be identified. One base away there is no much larger clone; base qualities are not given.

Libraries were built with the immunoSEQ multiplex PCR assay. The multiplex PCR relied on a mix of 60 forward primers for TCR Vbeta segments and 13 reverse primers for TCR Jbeta segments. A multiplex PCR assay on genomic DNA amplified the CDR3 region of rearranged TCR beta genes. The Illumina HiSeq System was used to sequence the amplified TCR beta libraries as 87-base-pair reads. As for the authors' bioinformatics: A later analysis counted about 80 million unique TCR beta chains across the roughly 700 repertoires, and some 11 million of these chains were shared by at least two donors. A nearest-neighbor algorithm error-corrected the raw reads and collapsed the reads into unique sequences, merging closely related sequences to remove PCR and sequencing errors. Alignment of CDR3 sequences to IMGT reference sequences was used to assign V, D and J gene segments. For a sequence to be retained, a match of at least six nucleotides to both a V gene segment and a J gene segment was required. A rearrangement was called productive if the CDR3 had no stop codons and remained in frame with V and J, and every other rearrangement was called non-productive. CDR3 was defined by IMGT convention, running from the second conserved V-encoded cysteine to the conserved J-encoded phenylalanine. Sequences without an unambiguous match to a single V gene segment were excluded from the earlier analysis of 450 to 750 of the donors. An earlier analysis of a few hundred of the donors called V segments functional above 56.7% productive rearrangements and segregating when the between-donor standard deviation exceeded 5%. A statistical classification framework was developed to diagnose cytomegalovirus status using the catalog of TCR beta chain sequences. In a later analysis, TCR nucleotide sequences were compared against IMGT/GENE-DB human TR gene sequences so that V and J genes could be assigned. The TCRdist pipeline was used in a later analysis to assign CDR3 sequences and most-parsimonious VDJ recombination scenarios. In a later analysis, each TCR beta chain was defined by its CDR3 amino acid sequence together with its V-gene family, and reads lacking a unique V-gene family were excluded. To address suspected cross-contamination and a sequencing artifact, a later analysis removed 592 highly shared, low-generation-probability nucleotide sequences. A later analysis calculated a clonal expansion index for each public chain from normalized within-repertoire ranks of inferred template counts. A later analysis computed generation probabilities with a VDJ recombination model fitted to out-of-frame rearrangements, and checked the results against IGoR. In a later analysis, TCR-TCR, TCR-HLA and TCR-CMV co-occurrence was scored with hypergeometric tests, and a repertoire-size bias correction was applied to TCR pairs. In a later analysis, false discovery rates were estimated by permuting HLA or CMV assignments 20 times. A later analysis grouped co-occurring TCRs with DBSCAN, adding TCRdist sequence similarity when clustering within HLA-allele-positive subsets. Co-occurrence clustering excluded repertoires with fewer than 30,000 or more than 120,000 public chains, plus five with anomalous nucleotide sharing. The table comes from immuneACCESS by way of TCRdb, which keeps in-frame sequences with V and J called. Part of the clones is missing from these tables; in studies checked, under half for an unresolved V gene and the rest for unknown reasons. The V and J calls and clone size are taken from that table; D and trimming were inferred from the DNA. The sample table shows more than 95,000 clones, and around 80% are seen once. The ten most abundant clones make up nearly 9.5% of the sample.

The sample taken for sequencing was PBMCs. The clonotype was recovered from a woman between 45 and 65 years old in good health and CMV-seropositive. The chain was built from TRBV5-1 and TRBJ2-1, with 13 middle bases fitting TRBD2. The DNA is TGCGCCAGCAGCTCCGTTACTAGCGGGAGGGGTTTCTCCTACAATGAGCAGTTCTTC. This codes for CASSSVTSGRGFSYNEQFF.